The rows below give T cell receptor beta chains drawn from one sample of a study of PD-L1 blockade in urothelial cancer. Some clones are missing from TCRdb's copy, which holds only in-frame ones; the method was immunoSEQ multiplex PCR. The repertoire holds under 55,000 clones, with 80% to 90% as singletons. The sequences come from PBMCs, collected around atezolizumab (anti-PD-L1) treatment. These receptors all come from a man in his 70s with urothelial cancer. The CDR3 runs from the conserved cysteine through the conserved F or W. D genes are given only for firm matches. Only some rows state a clone size, as once, few, many or a class for expanded clones.

D gene,clone size,J gene,V gene,CDR3 protein,CDR3 DNA
.,.,TRBJ1-2,TRBV6-1,CASSAERVGYGYTF,TGTGCCAGCAGTGCCGAGAGGGTCGGCTATGGCTACACCTTC
.,.,TRBJ1-3,TRBV25-1,CASSRWTGNTIYF,TGTGCCAGTAGCCGATGGACTGGAAACACCATATATTTT
.,few,TRBJ1-2,TRBV29-1,CSVEWSTNYGYTF,TGCAGCGTTGAATGGAGTACAAACTATGGCTACACCTTC
TRBD2,.,TRBJ2-7,TRBV15,CATSTILRGLAGFTYEQYF,TGTGCCACCAGCACGATATTACGGGGACTAGCGGGATTTACCTACGAGCAGTACTTC
.,.,TRBJ2-7,TRBV7-2,CASSLALEQYF,TGTGCCAGCAGCTTAGCCCTGGAGCAGTACTTC
.,.,TRBJ1-3,TRBV28,CATTMGGLDTIYF,TGTGCCACCACAATGGGAGGGCTGGACACCATATATTTT
.,.,TRBJ2-2,TRBV9,CASSVGQNTGELFF,TGTGCCAGCAGCGTGGGGCAGAACACCGGGGAGCTGTTTTTT
.,.,TRBJ1-5,TRBV28,CATRVPQIQPQHF,TGTGCCACCCGGGTCCCTCAGATTCAGCCCCAGCATTTT
TRBD1,.,TRBJ2-7,TRBV15,CATSARQGVEYF,TGTGCCACCAGCGCCCGACAGGGAGTGGAGTACTTC
.,.,TRBJ2-5,TRBV27,CASSPLNQETQYF,TGTGCCAGCAGTCCACTGAACCAAGAGACCCAGTACTTC
TRBD2,.,TRBJ2-3,TRBV6-5,CASGNSGGVADTQYF,TGTGCCAGCGGGAATAGCGGGGGGGTAGCAGATACGCAGTATTTT
TRBD1,.,TRBJ2-7,TRBV30,CAWSPGTGTYEQYF,TGTGCCTGGAGTCCCGGGACAGGGACCTACGAGCAGTACTTC
TRBD1,.,TRBJ1-5,TRBV28,CASSLPGQGNQPQHF,TGTGCCAGCAGTTTACCTGGACAGGGTAATCAGCCCCAGCATTTT
.,.,TRBJ2-1,TRBV7-3,CASSLIGGGGISYNEQFF,TGTGCCAGCAGCTTAATTGGGGGAGGGGGAATCTCCTACAATGAGCAGTTCTTC